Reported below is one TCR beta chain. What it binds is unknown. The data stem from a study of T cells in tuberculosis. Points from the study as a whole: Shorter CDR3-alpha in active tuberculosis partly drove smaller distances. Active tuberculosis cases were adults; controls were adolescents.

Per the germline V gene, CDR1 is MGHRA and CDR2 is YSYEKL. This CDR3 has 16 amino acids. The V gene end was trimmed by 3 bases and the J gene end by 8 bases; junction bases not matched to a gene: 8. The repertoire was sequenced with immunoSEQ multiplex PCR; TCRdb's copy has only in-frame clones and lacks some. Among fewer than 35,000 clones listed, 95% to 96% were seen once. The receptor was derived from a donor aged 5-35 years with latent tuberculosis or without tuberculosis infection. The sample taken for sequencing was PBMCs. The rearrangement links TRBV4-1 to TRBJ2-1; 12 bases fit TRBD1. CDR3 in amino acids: CASSHPGQGATDEQFF. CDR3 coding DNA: TGCGCCAGCAGCCACCCGGGACAGGGGGCAACCGATGAGCAGTTCTTC.